One and the same sample provided the 6 T cell receptor beta chains below, sequenced in a study of Graves' ophthalmopathy and Graves' hyperthyroidism. RNA served as the template for amplifying TCR beta CDR3 regions. RT-PCR with HTBI primers came first, then second-round multiplex PCR. TCRdb passed the multiplex PCR reads through MiXCR, listing each CDR3 protein once. There are around 670,000 distinct CDR3 sequences in the sample; approximately 40% occur only once, and less than 55% lies in the top ten. Material for sequencing was peripheral blood. The receptors were gathered from an adult man with Graves' ophthalmopathy.

This clonotype was observed many times. The rearrangement uses TRBV29-1 and TRBJ2-7; TRBD1 agrees at 7 bases. CDR3 size: 13 residues. Germline V gene sequence: CDR1 SQVTM, CDR2 ANQGSEA. J lost 5 bases, V lost 7 bases, and 11 bases had no gene match. The CDR3 sequence: CSGIRQGRNEQYF. CDR3 sequence (DNA): TGCAGCGGGATAAGACAGGGTAGGAACGAGCAGTACTTC.

This clonotype was observed at least ten times. The V call is TRBV2, the J call TRBJ1-1; unclear D gene. This CDR3 region has 12 residues. The germline V gene has CDR1 SNHLY and CDR2 FYNNEI. Trimming stripped 5 bases from V and 3 bases from J, with 7 bases between. CDR3 amino acids: CASSLPYTEAFF. The CDR3 DNA sequence: TGTGCCAGCAGTCTCCCTTACACTGAAGCTTTCTTT. Full variable domain (missing parts from reference TRBV2 and TRBJ1-1): EPEVTQTPSHQVTQMGQEVILRCVPISNHLYFYWYRQILGQKVEFLVSFYNNEISEKSEIFDDQFSVERPDGSNFTLKIRSTKLEDSAMYFCASSLPYTEAFFGQGTRLTVV.

This clonotype came up a few times. This chain joins TRBV5-8 and TRBJ2-7; 9 bases map to TRBD1. The CDR3 has 13 residues. Trimming took 2 bases from V and 5 from J; bases not matched to a gene: 2. Per the germline V gene, CDR1 is SGHTS and CDR2 is YDEGEE. This CDR3 is CASSLQGAHEQYF. The CDR3 DNA is TGTGCCAGCAGCTTACAGGGGGCCCACGAGCAGTACTTC.

The V call is TRBV20-1, the J call TRBJ1-2; 7 bases agree with TRBD1. The CDR3 loop spans 14 amino acids. V lost 7 bases and J lost 2; bases outside the gene matches: 10. Germline V gene lookup returns CDR1 DFQATT and CDR2 SNEGSKA (reference sequence). Written as DNA, the CDR3 is TGCAGTGGTACCCAGGGGGGCAGGAACTATGGCTACACCTTC. Encoded protein: CSGTQGGRNYGYTF.

This clonotype has at least ten counts. CDR3 coding DNA: TGCAGTGCGCGAGACGGTGGGAACTATGGCTACACCTTC. This translates into CSARDGGNYGYTF. The genes are TRBV20-1 and TRBJ1-2; D not resolved. The CDR3 has 13 amino acids. CDR1 and CDR2 from the germline V gene are DFQATT and SNEGSKA (reference sequence). V was cut by 6 bases and J by 2 bases, with 13 bases left in between.

This chain joins TRBV10-3 and TRBJ2-6, with 7 bases matching TRBD1. The germline gives CDR1 ENHRY, CDR2 SYGVKD. The CDR3 consists of 18 residues. Unmatched junction bases numbered 14, after V lost 5 bases and J lost 4 bases. DNA of the CDR3: TGTGCCATCAGTCCAAGGACAGGACATGTCGCCGGGGCCAACGTCCTGACTTTC. This gives the protein CAISPRTGHVAGANVLTF.